The text below deals with one T cell receptor beta chain. Its antigen remains unidentified. This sample was included in a study of T-cell memory formation after mild COVID-19. Findings and limits, study-wide: Clones that contracted from day 15 to 85 were balanced CD4/CD8, while later expanders leaned CD4+.

From the 5' RACE reads, TCRdb called clonotypes with MiXCR, one entry per CDR3 protein. The sample gives about 620,000 distinct CDR3 sequences, about a sixth of which show up once; about 11% is in the top ten. CDR1 is MNHEY, CDR2 SVGEGT, per germline. V lost 6 bases, J lost 5 bases, and 19 bases lay in between. The CDR3 is made up of 16 amino acids. The sample consisted of PBMCs or a T cell subset sorted from them (not recorded which). V gene TRBV6-2 or TRBV6-3 combines with J gene TRBJ2-2; D not resolved. The sequence was obtained from an adult woman who had mild COVID-19 (a few samples of this study predate the infection). Cell type and time point are not known. CDR3 sequence: CASSLTIPSGTGELFF. DNA for the CDR3: TGTGCCAGCAGCTTAACTATACCCTCGGGTACCGGGGAGCTGTTTTTT.